The rows below give T cell receptor beta chains drawn from one sample of a study of blood T cells in healthy people across ages. Via MiXCR, TCRdb re-called the 5' RACE reads, giving one row per CDR3 protein. The table has about 1.4 million distinct CDR3 sequences, almost 60% seen once. The sequenced sample was blood. The receptors were sampled from a young man in good health. The CDR3 runs from the conserved cysteine through the conserved F or W. D genes are given only for firm matches. A row's size may be missing; if present it is once, few, many or a size class.

16	-	TRBV4-3	TRBJ1-2	-	CASSQERAGVNYGYTF	TGCGCCAGCAGCCAAGAGAGGGCAGGGGTGAACTATGGCTACACCTTC
13	-	TRBV3-1	TRBJ2-7	few	CASTTRGRGEQYF	TGTGCCAGCACCACCCGTGGTCGGGGCGAGCAGTACTTC
17	-	TRBV20-1	TRBJ1-6	-	CSARGIRNSGGNSPLHF	TGCAGTGCTAGAGGTATTCGGAACTCGGGGGGTAATTCACCCCTCCACTTT
15	TRBD2	TRBV15	TRBJ2-3	-	CATSSYGGGEDTQYF	TGTGCCACCAGCAGTTACGGGGGAGGGGAAGATACGCAGTATTTT
15	-	TRBV27	TRBJ2-7	few	CASTPSHRGTYEQYF	TGTGCCAGCACCCCTAGTCATAGGGGAACCTACGAGCAGTACTTC
15	TRBD1	TRBV11-2	TRBJ1-1	-	CASSLSRDRDTEAFF	TGTGCCAGCAGCTTATCCCGGGACAGGGACACTGAAGCTTTCTTT
15	TRBD1	TRBV27	TRBJ2-3	-	CASSTPGQETDTQYF	TGTGCCAGCAGTACACCGGGACAGGAAACAGATACGCAGTATTTT
15	-	TRBV5-1	TRBJ1-1	-	CASSPGGGTSTEAFF	TGCGCCAGCAGTCCCGGTGGGGGCACGAGCACTGAAGCTTTCTTT
13	-	TRBV20-1	TRBJ2-1	-	CSASQEAYNEQFF	TGCAGTGCTAGTCAGGAGGCCTACAATGAGCAGTTCTTC
17	TRBD1	TRBV11-2	TRBJ2-1	-	CASSQGHRDRADNEQFF	TGTGCCAGCAGTCAAGGGCATCGGGACAGGGCCGACAATGAGCAGTTCTTC
14	TRBD1	TRBV5-6	TRBJ2-5	few	CASSLPGQEETQYF	TGTGCCAGCAGCTTACCGGGACAGGAAGAGACCCAGTACTTC
16	TRBD2	TRBV5-6	TRBJ2-5	-	CASSPRLAEYQETQYF	TGTGCCAGCAGCCCTAGACTAGCGGAGTACCAAGAGACCCAGTACTTC
14	-	TRBV7-2	TRBJ1-1	-	CASSRGVENTEAFF	TGTGCCAGCAGCCGGGGCGTGGAGAACACTGAAGCTTTCTTT
14	-	TRBV6-2/TRBV6-3	TRBJ2-7	-	CVSSGRQGTYEQYF	TGTGTCAGCAGTGGCCGGCAGGGTACCTACGAGCAGTACTTC
16	TRBD1	TRBV20-1	TRBJ2-1	-	CSARGQGGPPTNEQFF	TGCAGTGCTAGAGGACAGGGTGGCCCCCCCACCAATGAGCAGTTCTTC
17	-	TRBV6-5	TRBJ1-6	once	CASSYSGAGANDSPLHF	TGTGCCAGCAGTTACTCAGGGGCAGGGGCAAATGATTCACCCCTCCACTTT
16	-	TRBV11-2	TRBJ2-5	-	CASSLDGGGQQETQYF	TGTGCCAGCAGCTTAGATGGGGGCGGACAGCAAGAGACCCAGTACTTC
19	TRBD2	TRBV11-3	TRBJ2-7	once	CASSLDPGLAGLMTHEQYF	TGTGCCAGCAGCTTAGATCCGGGACTAGCGGGACTGATGACCCACGAGCAGTACTTC
17	TRBD1	TRBV14	TRBJ2-5	-	CASSPLRQGPFQETQYF	TGTGCCAGCAGCCCTCTCCGACAGGGGCCTTTTCAAGAGACCCAGTACTTC
10	-	TRBV20-1	TRBJ2-7	-	CSATQYEQYF	TGCAGTGCTACCCAATACGAGCAGTACTTC
15	-	TRBV7-2	TRBJ2-7	few	CASSLLVGRTYEQYF	TGTGCCAGCAGCTTATTGGTCGGGCGCACCTACGAGCAGTACTTC
12	TRBD1	TRBV20-1	TRBJ2-7	once	CSASRTGDEQYF	TGCAGTGCTAGCCGGACAGGGGACGAGCAGTACTTC
13	TRBD1	TRBV29-1	TRBJ2-7	few	CSVAWTGRYEQYF	TGCAGCGTTGCCTGGACAGGGAGATACGAGCAGTACTTC
17	-	TRBV4-2	TRBJ2-7	few	CASSQEGLGAGSYEQYF	TGTGCCAGCAGCCAAGAGGGGTTGGGGGCTGGGTCCTACGAGCAGTACTTC
14	TRBD2	TRBV27	TRBJ2-7	-	CASTKTSGGHEQYF	TGTGCCAGCACGAAAACTAGCGGGGGACACGAGCAGTACTTC
14	-	TRBV29-1	TRBJ2-4	few	CSALLGVTKNIQYF	TGCAGCGCATTATTAGGGGTGACCAAAAACATTCAGTACTTC
12	TRBD2	TRBV29-1	TRBJ2-7	-	CGVSGGNYEQYF	TGCGGCGTTAGCGGGGGGAACTACGAGCAGTACTTC
15	-	TRBV27	TRBJ2-3	few	CASSLTRGAGDTQYF	TGTGCCAGCAGTCTGACGAGGGGGGCGGGAGATACGCAGTATTTT
18	TRBD2	TRBV10-3	TRBJ2-5	-	CATSESPIAGGPQETQYF	TGTGCCACCAGTGAGTCCCCCATAGCGGGGGGACCCCAAGAGACCCAGTACTTC
13	-	TRBV3-1	TRBJ2-1	-	CASSQPHDSEQFF	TGTGCCAGCAGCCAACCACACGACAGTGAGCAGTTCTTC
16	TRBD2	TRBV14	TRBJ2-3	few	CASSQEIGLAGHTQYF	TGTGCCAGCAGCCAAGAAATTGGACTAGCGGGACATACGCAGTATTTT
13	-	TRBV10-1	TRBJ2-1	-	CASSKQIGNEQFF	TGCGCCAGCAGTAAGCAGATCGGCAATGAGCAGTTCTTC
15	TRBD2	TRBV3-1	TRBJ2-5	-	CASSQTGGPGETQYF	TGTGCCAGCAGCCAAACGGGAGGGCCGGGAGAGACCCAGTACTTC
12	TRBD1	TRBV29-1	TRBJ1-2	-	CSGLDRDEGYTF	TGCAGCGGACTAGACAGGGACGAGGGCTACACCTTC
16	-	TRBV7-9	TRBJ2-4	few	CASSLESAGPKNIQYF	TGTGCCAGCAGCTTAGAATCGGCGGGGCCCAAAAACATTCAGTACTTC